This passage covers 6 T cell receptor beta chains from one sample sequenced in a study of Tregs in tolerant kidney transplant recipients (dated by TCRdb to about 2019). The library was built by means of the immunoSEQ multiplex PCR assay. Entries here come from immuneACCESS through TCRdb and include only in-frame sequences with V and J called. Some clones fail to appear in such tables; in the studies checked, an unresolved V gene covers under half of the shortfall, and the cause of the remainder is unknown. For this sample the table gives about 81,000 clones, of which around nine tenths were detected only once. The leading ten clones occupy roughly 1.6% of the sample. The transplants used related donors with nonmyeloablative bone marrow transplantation, and mixed chimerism in the human trials was transient. Material: CD4+ T cells from blood (PBMCs), obtained 24 months after the transplant. The receptors were gathered from a human patient who received a combined kidney and bone marrow transplant. Because of the transplant, the T cells may be the graft donor's rather than the patient's own.

The rearrangement links TRBV4-3 to TRBJ2-7; 10 bases agree with TRBD1. Germline-derived CDR1 and CDR2 are LGHNA and YSLEER. J lost 3 bases, V lost 1 base, and 9 bases had no gene match. This CDR3 region has 17 residues. The CDR3 loop reads CASSQVQAGTGVYEQYF. For the CDR3, the DNA is TGCGCCAGCAGCCAAGTTCAAGCCGGGACAGGGGTCTACGAGCAGTACTTC.

The chain carries TRBV29-1 and TRBJ1-3, with D perhaps TRBD1 (5 bases). The CDR3 has 11 amino acids. Germline V gene data show CDR1 as SQVTM and CDR2 as ANQGSEA. V dropped 6 bases and J dropped 7 bases, with 10 bases sitting between them. CDR3 residues: CSVRGGNTIYF. Here the CDR3 DNA reads TGCAGCGTCCGGGGGGGGAACACCATATATTTT. The full variable domain, its missing parts supplied by reference TRBV29-1 and TRBJ1-3, is SAVISQKPSRDICQRGTSLTIQCQVDSQVTMMFWYRQQPGQSLTLIATANQGSEATYESGFVIDKFPISRPNLTFSTLTVSNMSPEDSSIYLCSVRGGNTIYFGEGSWLTVV.

The chain employs TRBV18 and TRBJ2-3; a possible D gene is TRBD1 (6 bases). Trimming left V 3 bases short and J 0 bases short, with 10 bases between. This CDR3 has 15 amino acids. Looked up from germline, CDR1 is KGHSH and CDR2 is LQKENI. The CDR3 region is CASSPYRDSTDTQYF. The CDR3 region has the DNA TGTGCCAGCTCACCCTACAGGGATAGCACAGATACGCAGTATTTT.

The CDR3 region is CASSLNRGDTQYF. CDR3 DNA: TGTGCCAGTAGTTTGAATAGGGGAGATACGCAGTATTTT. V and J are TRBV19 and TRBJ2-3; a weak D match, TRBD1 (5 bases). With 5 bases removed from V and 5 bases from J, the gap between germline ends came to 11 bases. CDR1 and CDR2 (germline): LNHDA, SQIVND (reference sequence). The CDR3 sequence is 13 residues long. Combining the CDR3 with reference TRBV19 and TRBJ2-3 gives the whole variable domain DGGITQSPKYLFRKEGQNVTLSCEQNLNHDAMYWYRQDPGQGLRLIYYSQIVNDFQKGDIAEGYSVSREKKESFPLTVTSAQKNPTAFYLCASSLNRGDTQYFGPGTRLTVL.

There are a few counts of this clone. The chain combines TRBV6-6 with TRBJ1-2, with D uncertain. The CDR3 totals 12 residues. With 7 bases removed from V and 5 bases from J, the gap between germline ends came to 11 bases. Germline CDR1 reads MNHNY; CDR2 reads SVGAGI (reference sequence). This CDR3 is CASTGTEYGYTF. As DNA, the CDR3 is TGTGCCAGCACTGGTACAGAATATGGCTACACCTTC.

This chain links TRBV10-3 with TRBJ2-1, with 11 bases that match TRBD2. V lost 6 bases, J lost 6 bases, and 10 bases stayed unmatched. This CDR3 has 16 residues. In germline, CDR1 is ENHRY, CDR2 SYGVKD. The CDR3: CAISGRPGTSGNEQFF. CDR3 coding DNA: TGTGCCATCAGCGGGAGGCCTGGGACTAGCGGCAATGAGCAGTTCTTC.